Listed here is a single T cell receptor (beta chain). This sample stems from a study of blood T cell repertoires in COVID-19. Study information: Acute-phase and convalescent COVID-19 samples originated in the United States, Italy and Spain.

V lost 5 bases, J lost 9 bases, and 11 bases lay in between. The CDR3 covers 12 residues. CDR1 and CDR2 (germline): SEHNR, FQNEAQ (reference sequence). Original methodology: Estimation of nucleated cell counts was performed using reference gene primer amplification. Profiled with immunoSEQ multiplex PCR; TCRdb holds only in-frame clones, not every one. The V and J calls and clone size were taken over from that table, and D and trimming were inferred from the DNA. The data show approximately 180,000 clones, with approximately 90% seen just once and less than 5.5% held by the top ten. V gene TRBV7-9 combines with J gene TRBJ2-1; TRBD2 is a possible D gene (5 bases). The material sequenced was peripheral blood. This clonotype was obtained from a human donor in a cohort sampled during active COVID-19. The DNA of the CDR3 is TGTGCCAGCAGCACCATAGAGGGTGAGCAGTTCTTC. This encodes CASSTIEGEQFF.